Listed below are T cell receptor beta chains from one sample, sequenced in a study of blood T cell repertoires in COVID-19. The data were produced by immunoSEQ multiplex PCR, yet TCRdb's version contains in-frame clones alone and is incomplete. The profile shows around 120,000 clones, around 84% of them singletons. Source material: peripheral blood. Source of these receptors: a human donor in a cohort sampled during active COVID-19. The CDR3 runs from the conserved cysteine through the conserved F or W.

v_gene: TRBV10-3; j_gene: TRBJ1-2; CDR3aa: CAISVGGQENYGYTF
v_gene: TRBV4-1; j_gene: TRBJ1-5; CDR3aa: CASSTRGQGGQPQHF
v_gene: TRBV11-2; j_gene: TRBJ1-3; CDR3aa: CASSLTRWENSGNTIYF
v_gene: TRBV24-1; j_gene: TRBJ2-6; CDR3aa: CATSDQTSGPSSGANVLTF
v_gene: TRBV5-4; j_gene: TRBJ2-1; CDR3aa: CASSPGGFYNEQFF
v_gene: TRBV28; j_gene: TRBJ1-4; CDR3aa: CASSFRLGVGNEKLFF
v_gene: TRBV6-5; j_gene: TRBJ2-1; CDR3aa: CASRAGPTSNEQFF
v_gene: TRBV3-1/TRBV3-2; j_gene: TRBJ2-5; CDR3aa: CASSQDSLTRGLARETQYF
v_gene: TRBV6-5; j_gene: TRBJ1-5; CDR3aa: CASRAGNQPQHF
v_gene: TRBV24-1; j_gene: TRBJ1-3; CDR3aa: CATSDSGLSGNTIYF
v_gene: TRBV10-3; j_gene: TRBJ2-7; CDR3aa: CAISELYEQYF
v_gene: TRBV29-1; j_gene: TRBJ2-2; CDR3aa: CSVASGANTGELFF
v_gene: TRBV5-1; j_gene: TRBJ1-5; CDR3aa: CASSLEGANQPQHF
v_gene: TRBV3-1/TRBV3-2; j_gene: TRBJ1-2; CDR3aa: CASSQGATGVGGYTF
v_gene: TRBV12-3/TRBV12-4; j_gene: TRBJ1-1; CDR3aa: CASSTVGNTEAFF
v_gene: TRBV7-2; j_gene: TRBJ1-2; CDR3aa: CASSLQATTGAYGYTF
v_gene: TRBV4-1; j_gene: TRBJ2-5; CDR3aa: CASSRLAGQETQYF
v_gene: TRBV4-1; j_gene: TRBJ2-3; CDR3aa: CASSQQASSTDTQYF
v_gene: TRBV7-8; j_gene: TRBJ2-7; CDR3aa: CASSFEGESEQYF
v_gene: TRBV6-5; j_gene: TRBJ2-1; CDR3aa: CASTLGNEQFF
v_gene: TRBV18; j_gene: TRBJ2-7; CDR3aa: CASSLGQDKRGSYEQYF
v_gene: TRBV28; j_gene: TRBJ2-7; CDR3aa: CASAPYGGLYEQYF
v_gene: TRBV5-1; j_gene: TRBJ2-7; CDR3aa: CASTPGDRASYEQYF
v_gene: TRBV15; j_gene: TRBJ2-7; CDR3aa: CATSRDVMYEQYF
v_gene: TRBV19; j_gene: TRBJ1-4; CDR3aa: CASSLTGRLEEKLFF
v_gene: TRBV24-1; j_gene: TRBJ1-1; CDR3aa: CATSLGQGATEAFF
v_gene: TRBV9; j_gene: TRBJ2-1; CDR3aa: CASSPSTGGYNEQFF
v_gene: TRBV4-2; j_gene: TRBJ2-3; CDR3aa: CASSQVPSGSGTDTQYF
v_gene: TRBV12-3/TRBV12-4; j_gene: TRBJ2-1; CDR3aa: CASSSGLSQFF